The present entry profiles one T cell receptor (beta chain) with its context. This clonotype was detected many times. What this receptor recognizes is not known. There are no base qualities to consult, and no much larger clone falls within one base. This sample was taken from a study of T cells in Graves' hyperthyroidism and ophthalmopathy (dated by TCRdb to the late 2010s). About the study as a whole: Peripheral blood samples were taken at the time of initial diagnosis, prior to any treatment. In addition, the study compared T-cell repertoires in thyroid tissue and in blood from roughly 6 Graves' hyperthyroidism patients. The paper describes TCR Vbeta CDR3 sequencing of 120 to 150 peripheral blood samples, made up of about 40 ophthalmopathy patients, roughly 80 hyperthyroidism patients and roughly 17 progressor patients. Once sampling was done, hyperthyroidism patients were given methimazole at a starting dose of 30 mg daily, whereas ophthalmopathy patients were given high-dose intravenous methylprednisolone. TCR V-J signatures able to tell the groups apart were searched for in a discovery cohort of 90 to 100 patients, of whom around 43 had Graves' ophthalmopathy and some 60 had stable Graves' hyperthyroidism. Prospective prediction of ophthalmopathy was tested in an independent validation cohort consisting of some 19 hyperthyroidism patients and around 16 patients who later progressed to ophthalmopathy. For training and testing, the 100 or so patients in the discovery cohort were randomly divided in a 7:3 ratio.

Graves' hyperthyroidism was defined as stable when no progression to ophthalmopathy occurred over 18 months of follow-up. The hyperthyroidism patients were between 18 and 65 years old and newly diagnosed, with a disease duration of less than 2 months. Exclusion was applied to patients with uncontrolled infections, other autoimmune diseases, pregnancy or lactation. Clinical symptoms, serum thyroxine and TRAb, thyroid ultrasound, and orbital computed tomography formed the basis for the diagnoses. PBMCs were isolated from around 10 ml of fresh peripheral blood by Ficoll-Paque density gradient centrifugation. Total RNA was extracted using Trizol reagent, and RNA quality was assessed on an Agilent 2100 Bioanalyzer. The junction shows trimming of 5 bases on V and 6 bases on J, plus 15 bases between the germline ends. From the germline V gene (reference sequence), CDR1 is SEHNR and CDR2 is FQNEAQ. The CDR3 sequence holds 14 residues, the cysteine and phenylalanine included. CDR3 DNA only is kept here, 42 bases in frame from base 1.

The TCR beta CDR3 regions were amplified from RNA transcripts. The TCR CDR3 was subjected to a first round of RT-PCR using the HTBI primer set and the Qiagen OneStep RT-PCR kit. A second multiplex PCR round built the libraries, followed by size selection and purification. Libraries were sequenced paired-end with 100 bp reads on an Illumina HiSeq2000. As for the original processing: SOAPnuke was used to process the raw data, removing reads that contained adapters or uncalled bases, had a mean Phred below 15, or lacked an exact match to the constant primer or identifier. High-quality paired reads were merged using COPE v1.2.5, and each unique nucleotide sequence was defined as a clonotype. MiTCR v1.1 was used to align the clonotypes against IMGT TRBV, TRBD and TRBJ reference segments. Only V-J combinations with frequency above 0.0001, covering 99% to 99.2% of repertoires, were analysed. The TCS score was defined as the ratio of F50 (clonal expansion) to E x V (chaos), calculated using BLOSUM62-based TCRdist between CDR3 peptides within each V-J. Welch's t-statistics and random forest reduced 450 to 600 V-J features to roughly 13, which were used in a naive Bayes classifier (R e1071). Using fastp trimming at Q25 and MiXCR clonotype assembly, TCRdb reanalyzed the public sequencing data and kept in-frame beta chains. Records with the same CDR3 protein are collapsed into one entry carrying the most frequent genes and DNA. None of the V and J calls come from the authors' own analysis; TCRdb made them. The sample table lists 500,000 to 650,000 distinct CDR3 sequences, approximately 15% of them with a count of one. The ten largest clones represent about 15% of the sample.

Study-level results and caveats: During validation, the model predicted progression to ophthalmopathy a median of around six months ahead of onset, with roughly 65% sensitivity and 72.22% specificity. Sample size was not statistically predetermined, and blinding of investigators to group allocation was not performed. Most expanded thyroid clonotypes (frequency above 0.001) were also detected in blood, a finding suggesting that blood repertoires may reflect thyroid immune responses. Ophthalmopathy was separated from stable hyperthyroidism by a 13 V-J signature model, with 85% to 90% sensitivity and roughly 81% specificity obtained in cross-validation and 80%/75% obtained in testing.

The V gene is TRBV7-9 and the J gene is TRBJ2-3; a tentative D call is TRBD2 (6 bases match). This TCR derives from a woman aged 40 to 50 with Graves' hyperthyroidism. Sequencing was carried out using blood. The CDR3 has the sequence CASSLRAGWDTQYF. The DNA is as follows: TGTGCCAGCAGCCTCCGAGCGGGCTGGGATACGCAGTATTTT.